This is a list of T cell receptor beta chains from one sample in a study of shared clonotypes between healthy human individuals. The table came from immunoSEQ multiplex PCR; TCRdb's copy has only in-frame clones and leaves some out. The table has around 1.6 million clones, around 98% seen once; the top ten hold around 0.47%. What was sequenced was naive CD4+ T cells sorted from blood. The receptors stem from a young man in good health. Both conserved end residues are part of each CDR3. A D gene is named only where the DNA matches it firmly. The size entry is marked missing in some rows and otherwise reads once, few, many or a size class.

v_gene	j_gene	d_gene	abundance	CDR3nt	CDR3aa
TRBV2	TRBJ2-1	.	.	TGTGCCAGCAGTGGGGAAAACAATGAGCAGTTCTTC	CASSGENNEQFF
TRBV30	TRBJ2-3	.	.	TGTGCCTGGAGTGTAGGTGTAAATACGCAGTATTTT	CAWSVGVNTQYF
TRBV28	TRBJ2-7	TRBD1	.	TGTGCCAGCAGTTTATACTGGACAGGGAACTACGAGCAGTACTTC	CASSLYWTGNYEQYF
TRBV11-1	TRBJ2-7	.	once	TGTGCCAGCAGCTCACGCTTGGGGGGCTTAGGCTCCTACGAGCAGTACTTC	CASSSRLGGLGSYEQYF
TRBV9	TRBJ2-3	.	.	TGTGCCAGCAGCGTAGGAAGTCTGGGGACAGATACGCAGTATTTT	CASSVGSLGTDTQYF
TRBV30	TRBJ1-1	.	.	TGTGCCTGGAGTGTAAGGGGTGGCACTGAAGCTTTCTTT	CAWSVRGGTEAFF
TRBV28	TRBJ1-1	.	.	TGTGCCAGCAGCCGTGGGTTCGGCATGAACACTGAAGCTTTCTTT	CASSRGFGMNTEAFF
TRBV5-5	TRBJ2-5	.	.	TGTGCCAGCAGCTTGGCCAACCAAGAGACCCAGTACTTC	CASSLANQETQYF
TRBV28	TRBJ1-4	.	.	TGTGCCACAGAACGGACTCTCTCGGGTGAAAAACTGTTTTTT	CATERTLSGEKLFF
TRBV5-1	TRBJ2-1	.	.	TGCGCCAGCAGCTTGGAGGTTTACAATGAGCAGTTCTTC	CASSLEVYNEQFF